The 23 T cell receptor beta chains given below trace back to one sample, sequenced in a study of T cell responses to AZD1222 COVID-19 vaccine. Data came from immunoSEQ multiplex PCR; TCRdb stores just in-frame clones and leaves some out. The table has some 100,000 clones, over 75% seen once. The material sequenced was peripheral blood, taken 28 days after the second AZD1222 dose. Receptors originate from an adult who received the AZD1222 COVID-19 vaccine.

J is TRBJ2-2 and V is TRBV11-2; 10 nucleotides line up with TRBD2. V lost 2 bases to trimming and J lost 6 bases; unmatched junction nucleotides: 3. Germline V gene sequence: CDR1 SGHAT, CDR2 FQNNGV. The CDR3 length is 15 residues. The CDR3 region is CASSLLAGGPGELFF. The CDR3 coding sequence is TGTGCCAGCAGCTTATTAGCGGGAGGCCCCGGGGAGCTGTTTTTT.

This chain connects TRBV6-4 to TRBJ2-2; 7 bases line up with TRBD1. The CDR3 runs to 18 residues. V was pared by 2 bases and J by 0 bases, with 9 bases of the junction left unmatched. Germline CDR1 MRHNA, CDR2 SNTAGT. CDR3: CASSDPRPGQTNTGELFF. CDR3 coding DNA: TGTGCCAGCAGTGACCCAAGACCGGGACAGACGAACACCGGGGAGCTGTTTTTT.

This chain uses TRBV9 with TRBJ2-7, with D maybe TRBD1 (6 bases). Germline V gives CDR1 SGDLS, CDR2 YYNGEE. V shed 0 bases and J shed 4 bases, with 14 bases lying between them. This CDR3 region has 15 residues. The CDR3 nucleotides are TGTGCCAGCAGCGTAGCACCTCTTGGGACATACGAGCAGTACTTC. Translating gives CASSVAPLGTYEQYF.

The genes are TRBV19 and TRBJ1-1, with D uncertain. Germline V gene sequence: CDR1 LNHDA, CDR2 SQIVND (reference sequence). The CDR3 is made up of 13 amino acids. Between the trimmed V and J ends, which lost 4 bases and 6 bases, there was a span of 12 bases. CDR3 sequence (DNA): TGTGCCAGTAGTACCTCCGGTTTCGCTGAAGCTTTCTTT. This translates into CASSTSGFAEAFF.

CDR3 region: CASSKDRNSDTQYF. The CDR3 DNA is TGTGCCAGCTCGAAGGACAGAAACTCAGATACGCAGTATTTT. The chain carries TRBV19 and TRBJ2-3, with D possibly TRBD1 on 6 matching bases. The CDR3 sequence is 14 residues long. Per germline, CDR1 LNHDA and CDR2 SQIVND (reference sequence). V dropped 9 bases and J dropped 4 bases, with 17 bases sitting between them.

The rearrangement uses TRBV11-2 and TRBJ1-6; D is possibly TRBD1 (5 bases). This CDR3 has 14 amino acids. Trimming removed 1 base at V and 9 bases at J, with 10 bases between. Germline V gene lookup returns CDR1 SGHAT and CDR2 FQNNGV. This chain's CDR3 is CASSLAGGGSPLHF. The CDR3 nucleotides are TGTGCCAGCAGCTTAGCTGGGGGAGGTTCACCCCTCCACTTT. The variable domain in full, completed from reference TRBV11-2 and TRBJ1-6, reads EAGVAQSPRYKIIEKRQSVAFWCNPISGHATLYWYQQILGQGPKLLIQFQNNGVVDDSQLPKDRFSAERLKGVDSTLKIQPAKLEDSAVYLCASSLAGGGSPLHFGNGTRLTVT.

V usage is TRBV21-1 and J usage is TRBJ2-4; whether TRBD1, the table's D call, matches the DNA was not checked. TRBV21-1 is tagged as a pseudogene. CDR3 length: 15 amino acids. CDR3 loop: CASSKAGEAKNIQYF. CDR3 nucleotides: TGTGCCAGCAGCAAAGCAGGGGAAGCCAAAAACATTCAGTACTTC.

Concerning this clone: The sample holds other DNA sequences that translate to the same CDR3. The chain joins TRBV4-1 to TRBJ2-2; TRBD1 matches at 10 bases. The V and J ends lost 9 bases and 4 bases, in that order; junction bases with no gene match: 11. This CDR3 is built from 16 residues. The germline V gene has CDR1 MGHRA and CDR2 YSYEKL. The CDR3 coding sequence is TGCGCCAGTAGCTTTCGACAGGGGGCGAGCACCGGGGAGCTGTTTTTT. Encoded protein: CASSFRQGASTGELFF.

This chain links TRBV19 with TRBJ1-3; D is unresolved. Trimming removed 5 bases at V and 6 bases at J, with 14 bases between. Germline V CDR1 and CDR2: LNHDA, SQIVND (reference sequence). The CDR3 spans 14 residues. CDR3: CASSSGMVANTIYF. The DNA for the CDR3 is TGTGCCAGTAGTTCCGGAATGGTCGCAAACACCATATATTTT. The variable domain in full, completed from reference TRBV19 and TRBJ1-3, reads DGGITQSPKYLFRKEGQNVTLSCEQNLNHDAMYWYRQDPGQGLRLIYYSQIVNDFQKGDIAEGYSVSREKKESFPLTVTSAQKNPTAFYLCASSSGMVANTIYFGEGSWLTVV.

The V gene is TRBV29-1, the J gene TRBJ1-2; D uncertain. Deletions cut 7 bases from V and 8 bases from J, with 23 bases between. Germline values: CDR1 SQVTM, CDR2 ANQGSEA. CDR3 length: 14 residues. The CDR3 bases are TGCAGCGCCTACTCCGGGCCTCCAACGAAGGGCTACACCTTC. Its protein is CSAYSGPPTKGYTF.

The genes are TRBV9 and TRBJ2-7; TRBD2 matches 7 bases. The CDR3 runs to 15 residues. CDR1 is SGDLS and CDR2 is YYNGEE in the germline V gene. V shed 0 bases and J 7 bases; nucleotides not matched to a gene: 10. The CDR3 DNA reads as TGTGCCAGCAGCGTAGAGGCAGGGAGGGAGAAAGAGCAGTACTTC. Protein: CASSVEAGREKEQYF.

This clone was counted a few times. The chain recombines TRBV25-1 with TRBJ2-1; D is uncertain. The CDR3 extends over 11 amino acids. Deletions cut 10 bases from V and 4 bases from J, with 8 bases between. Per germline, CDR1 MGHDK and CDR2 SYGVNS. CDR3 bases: TGTGCCATCGATCTATACAATGAGCAGTTCTTC. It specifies CAIDLYNEQFF.

CDR3: CASSYTDEAFF. DNA of the CDR3: TGTGCCAGCAGTTACACAGATGAAGCTTTCTTT. The chain recombines TRBV6-2 or TRBV6-3 with TRBJ1-1; D unresolved. This CDR3 has 11 amino acids. Germline V gene sequence: CDR1 MNHEY, CDR2 SVGEGT. V shed 2 bases and J shed 7 bases, with 5 bases lying between them.

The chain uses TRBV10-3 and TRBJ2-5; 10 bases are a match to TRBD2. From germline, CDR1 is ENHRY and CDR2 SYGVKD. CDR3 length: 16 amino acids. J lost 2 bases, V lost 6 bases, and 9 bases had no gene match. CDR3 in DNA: TGTGCCATCAGCCCGGGACTAGCGTACGGGCAAGAGACCCAGTACTTC. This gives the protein CAISPGLAYGQETQYF.

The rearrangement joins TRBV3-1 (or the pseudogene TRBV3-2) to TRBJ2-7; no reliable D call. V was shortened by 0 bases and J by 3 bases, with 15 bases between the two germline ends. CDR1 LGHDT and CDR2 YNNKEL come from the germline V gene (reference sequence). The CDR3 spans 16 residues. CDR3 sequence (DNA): TGTGCCAGCAGCCAAGATGCCCCCACCTACTACTACGAGCAGTACTTC. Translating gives CASSQDAPTYYYEQYF.

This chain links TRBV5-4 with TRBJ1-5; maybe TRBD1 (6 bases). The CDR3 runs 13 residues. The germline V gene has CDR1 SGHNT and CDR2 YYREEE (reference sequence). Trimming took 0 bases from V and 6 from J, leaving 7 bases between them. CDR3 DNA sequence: TGTGCCAGCAGCTTGGAGGGGGGTCAGCCCCAGCATTTT. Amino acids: CASSLEGGQPQHF.

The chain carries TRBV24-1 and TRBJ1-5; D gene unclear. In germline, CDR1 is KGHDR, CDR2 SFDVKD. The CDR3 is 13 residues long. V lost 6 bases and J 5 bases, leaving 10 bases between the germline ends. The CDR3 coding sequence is TGTGCCACCAGTCCTCCTTCGCATCAGCCCCAGCATTTT. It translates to CATSPPSHQPQHF.

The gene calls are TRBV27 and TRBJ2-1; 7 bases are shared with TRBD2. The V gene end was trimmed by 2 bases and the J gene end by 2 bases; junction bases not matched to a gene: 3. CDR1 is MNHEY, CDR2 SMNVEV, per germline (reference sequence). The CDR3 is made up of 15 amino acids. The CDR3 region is CASSLMRGTYNEQFF. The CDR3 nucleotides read TGTGCCAGCAGTTTAATGCGGGGGACCTACAATGAGCAGTTCTTC.

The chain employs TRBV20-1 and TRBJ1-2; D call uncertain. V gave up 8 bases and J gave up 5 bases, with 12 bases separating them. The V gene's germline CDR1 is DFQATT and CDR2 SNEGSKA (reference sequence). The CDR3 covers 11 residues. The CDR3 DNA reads TGCAGTCTATTTCAGCGATATGGCTACACCTTC. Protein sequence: CSLFQRYGYTF.

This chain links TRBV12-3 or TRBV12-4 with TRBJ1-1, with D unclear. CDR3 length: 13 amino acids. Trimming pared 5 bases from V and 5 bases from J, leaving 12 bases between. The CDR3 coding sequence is TGTGCCAGCAGTACCTACAGAGGTACTGAAGCTTTCTTT. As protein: CASSTYRGTEAFF.

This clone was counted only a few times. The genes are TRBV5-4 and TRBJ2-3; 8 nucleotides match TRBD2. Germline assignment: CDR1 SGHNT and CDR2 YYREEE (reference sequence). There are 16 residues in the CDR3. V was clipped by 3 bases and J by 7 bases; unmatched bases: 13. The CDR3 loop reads CASSSGTSGEFHTQYF. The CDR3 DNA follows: TGTGCCAGCAGCTCGGGCACTAGCGGAGAGTTTCATACGCAGTATTTT.

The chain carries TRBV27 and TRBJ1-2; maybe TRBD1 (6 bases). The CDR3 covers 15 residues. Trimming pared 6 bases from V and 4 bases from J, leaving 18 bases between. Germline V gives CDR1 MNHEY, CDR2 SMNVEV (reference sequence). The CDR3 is CASSLTGTQLYGYTF. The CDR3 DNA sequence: TGTGCCAGCAGCCTAACCGGGACACAGCTCTATGGCTACACCTTC.

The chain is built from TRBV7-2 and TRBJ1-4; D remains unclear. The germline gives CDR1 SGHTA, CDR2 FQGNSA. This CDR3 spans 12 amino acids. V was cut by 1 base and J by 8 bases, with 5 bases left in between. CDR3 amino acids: CASSLVREKLFF. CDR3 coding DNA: TGTGCCAGCAGCTTAGTTAGGGAAAAACTGTTTTTT.